The 26 T cell receptor beta chains in this list originate from one sample, sequenced in a study of cytomegalovirus exposure and HLA in healthy donors. 13 Jbeta primers and 60 Vbeta primers were used for the PCR. Only in-frame clones appear in the TCRdb table, and some are missing; sequencing was by immunoSEQ multiplex PCR. The sample has around 200,000 clones, around 80% seen once. Sequencing was performed on PBMCs. These receptors came from a woman aged 55-75 years in good health and CMV-seropositive.

The rearrangement uses TRBV5-1 and TRBJ2-6; D remains unclear. The length of the CDR3 is 16 residues. V was pared by 0 bases and J by 0 bases, with 7 bases between. Germline loops: CDR1 SGHRS, CDR2 YFSETQ. Here the CDR3 DNA reads TGCGCCAGCAGCTTGGCGGTTAACTCTGGGGCCAACGTCCTGACTTTC. This codes for CASSLAVNSGANVLTF.

CDR3 DNA: TGTGCCAGCAGCTTAGTAGAGCAGTTCTTC. Translated, it gives CASSLVEQFF. The V gene is TRBV7-2, the J gene TRBJ2-1, with D hard to call. This CDR3 region has 10 residues. V was pared by 1 base and J by 10 bases, with 2 bases between. CDR1 and CDR2 from the germline V gene are SGHTA and FQGNSA.

The chain uses TRBV27 and TRBJ2-3; 10 bases map to TRBD2. V shed 6 bases, J shed 0 bases, and the junction held 6 bases outside the gene matches. CDR3 length: 16 amino acids. Germline V lookup: CDR1 MNHEY, CDR2 SMNVEV (reference sequence). The CDR3 DNA is TGTGCCAGCAGGCAAAATAGCGGGGGGAGCACAGATACGCAGTATTTT. Translated, it gives CASRQNSGGSTDTQYF.

V gene TRBV11-2 combines with J gene TRBJ2-3, with a possible D match to TRBD1 (5 bases). Germline assignment: CDR1 SGHAT and CDR2 FQNNGV. Trimming removed 5 bases at V and 3 bases at J, with 15 bases between. The CDR3 sequence is 15 residues long. The CDR3 loop reads CASSRLSSGTDTQYF. CDR3 nucleotides: TGTGCCAGCAGCCGACTTTCATCAGGGACAGATACGCAGTATTTT.

This clone was found a few times. The CDR3 sequence: CASTVGGKETQYF. Written as DNA, the CDR3 is TGCGCCAGCACGGTAGGGGGAAAAGAGACCCAGTACTTC. This sequence joins TRBV5-1 and TRBJ2-5; the D gene is possibly TRBD1 (6 bases). This CDR3 contains 13 residues. V was clipped by 6 bases and J by 3 bases, with 12 bases between them. Germline CDR1 is SGHRS and CDR2 is YFSETQ.

The rearrangement joins TRBV7-9 to TRBJ1-2, with D possibly matching TRBD1 (6 bases). Between the trimmed V and J ends, which lost 2 bases and 0 bases, there was a span of 19 bases. Germline V gene sequence: CDR1 SEHNR, CDR2 FQNEAQ (reference sequence). This CDR3 has 18 residues. The CDR3 coding sequence is TGTGCCAGCAGCTTATTTGGAAGGTCCCGGACAGCTAACTATGGCTACACCTTC. This translates into CASSLFGRSRTANYGYTF. Full variable domain (remainder filled in from reference TRBV7-9 and TRBJ1-2): DTGVSQNPRHKITKRGQNVTFRCDPISEHNRLYWYRQTLGQGPEFLTYFQNEAQLEKSRLLSDRFSAERPKGSFSTLEIQRTEQGDSAMYLCASSLFGRSRTANYGYTFGSGTRLTVV.

The rearrangement links TRBV2 to TRBJ1-5, with D possibly TRBD1 on 6 matching bases. Trimming left V 6 bases short and J 5 bases short, with 11 bases between. This CDR3 is 13 amino acids long. Germline V CDR1 and CDR2: SNHLY, FYNNEI. The CDR3 bases are TGTGCCAGCAGCCAGGGGTTTGATCAGCCCCAGCATTTT. Amino acid sequence: CASSQGFDQPQHF.

This rearrangement joins TRBV28 to TRBJ2-7; 7 bases map to TRBD1. Germline values: CDR1 MDHEN, CDR2 SYDVKM. Losses at the gene ends were 5 bases for V and 6 bases for J; bases not matched to a gene: 4. The CDR3 length is 12 residues. As DNA, the CDR3 is TGTGCCAGCAGTCCGACAGGGTTCGAGCAGTACTTC. Residues: CASSPTGFEQYF.

The rearrangement uses TRBV27 and TRBJ1-5; TRBD1 matches 9 bases. J lost 4 bases, V lost 5 bases, and 6 bases had no gene match. Germline V lookup: CDR1 MNHEY, CDR2 SMNVEV (reference sequence). This CDR3 has 15 amino acids. The chain's CDR3 is CASSTGTGLNQPQHF. The CDR3 DNA reads as TGTGCCAGCAGTACCGGGACAGGGTTGAATCAGCCCCAGCATTTT.

V gene TRBV7-9 combines with J gene TRBJ1-4, with 9 nucleotides matching TRBD1. From germline, CDR1 is SEHNR and CDR2 FQNEAQ (reference sequence). Germline trimming cut 4 bases from V and 7 bases from J; bases unmatched to any gene: 10. The CDR3 loop spans 16 amino acids. CDR3 coding DNA: TGTGCCAGCAGCTCGGACAGGGGCGGGGATGGTGAAAAACTGTTTTTT. Protein product: CASSSDRGGDGEKLFF.

The rearrangement uses TRBV7-3 and TRBJ1-1; the match to TRBD1 covers 7 bases. The CDR3 length is 13 residues. J was trimmed by 11 bases and V by 3 bases; bases with no gene match: 9. Germline CDR1 reads SGHTA; CDR2 reads FQGTGA. CDR3: CASSLTTGTEAFF. The CDR3 DNA is TGTGCCAGCAGCTTGACCACCGGGACAGAGGCTTTCTTT.

Relative to its sample, this clone is medium-sized. The chain combines TRBV2 with TRBJ2-3, with D perhaps matching TRBD1 (6 bases). Germline CDR1 and CDR2: SNHLY and FYNNEI. This CDR3 spans 17 amino acids. The ends were cut back, 4 bases at V and 6 bases at J, with 23 bases in the middle. The CDR3: CASSGGKTDADRDTQYF. The CDR3 region has the DNA TGTGCCAGCAGTGGTGGGAAAACGGACGCCGACAGGGATACGCAGTATTTT.

In its sample, this clone was seen a few times. The V and J genes are TRBV6-1 and TRBJ2-5; D gene ambiguous. V lost 4 bases to trimming and J lost 5 bases, with 11 bases between them. In germline, CDR1 is MNHNS, CDR2 SASEGT. This CDR3 has 13 amino acids. CDR3 sequence reads: CASSAVNLETQYF. CDR3 bases: TGTGCCAGCAGTGCGGTAAACCTGGAGACCCAGTACTTC.

This clone was counted between two and nine times. The V and J genes are TRBV7-3 and TRBJ2-1, with TRBD1 identical over 7 bases. Germline assignment: CDR1 SGHTA and CDR2 FQGTGA. J lost 5 bases, V lost 6 bases, and 4 bases had no gene match. The CDR3 has 13 residues. The DNA for the CDR3 is TGTGCCAGCAGTACTGACAGGGACAATGAGCAGTTCTTC. Translated: CASSTDRDNEQFF.

The chain is built from TRBV5-1 and TRBJ2-3; maybe TRBD2 (6 bases). Germline V lookup: CDR1 SGHRS, CDR2 YFSETQ. V lost 0 bases and J lost 6, with 11 bases in between. The CDR3 totals 14 residues. The CDR3 coding sequence is TGCGCCAGCAGCTTGGAGGCGGGATTGGATACGCAGTATTTT. Its protein product is CASSLEAGLDTQYF. The full variable domain, rest sourced from reference TRBV5-1 and TRBJ2-3, is KAGVTQTPRYLIKTRGQQVTLSCSPISGHRSVSWYQQTPGQGLQFLFEYFSETQRNKGNFPGRFSGRQFSNSRSEMNVSTLELGDSALYLCASSLEAGLDTQYFGPGTRLTVL.

This clone has just one count. The J gene is TRBJ1-1, the V gene TRBV30, with unresolved D. This CDR3 has 13 amino acids. Trimming left V 0 bases short and J 2 bases short, with 7 bases between. The germline V gene has CDR1 GTSNPN and CDR2 SVGIG (reference sequence). CDR3 DNA sequence: TGTGCCTGGAGTGTATCAGTCAACACTGAAGCTTTCTTT. Residues: CAWSVSVNTEAFF.

The J gene is TRBJ2-1, the V gene TRBV25-1; TRBD1 matches at 10 bases. The ends lost 6 bases at V and 0 bases at J; junction bases unmatched: 2. The CDR3 is 15 residues long. Germline V gene data show CDR1 as MGHDK and CDR2 as SYGVNS. The CDR3 DNA sequence: TGTGCCAGCAGCCGGACAGGGGGCTCCTACAATGAGCAGTTCTTC. Translating gives CASSRTGGSYNEQFF.

The rearrangement uses TRBV2 and TRBJ1-1; 8 bases line up with TRBD1. CDR3 length equals 19 residues. Trimming took 5 bases from V and 6 from J; bases not matched to a gene: 23. CDR1 and CDR2 from the germline V gene are SNHLY and FYNNEI. The CDR3 loop reads CASSRTGWGFSTPLAEAFF. The CDR3 nucleotides are TGTGCCAGCAGTCGGACAGGGTGGGGGTTTTCCACTCCCCTTGCTGAAGCTTTCTTT.

This sequence joins TRBV30 and TRBJ2-2; D remains unclear. The CDR3 totals 11 residues. V shed 5 bases and J shed 6 bases, with 7 bases lying between them. The germline CDR1 and CDR2 sequences are GTSNPN and SVGIG (reference sequence). Written as DNA, the CDR3 is TGTGCCTGGGAAACAGCCGGGGAGCTGTTTTTT. This gives the protein CAWETAGELFF.

Only a few counts were recorded for this clone. This chain joins TRBV4-1 and TRBJ2-2, with 9 positions matching TRBD1. From germline, CDR1 is MGHRA and CDR2 YSYEKL. This CDR3 is 16 amino acids long. V gave up 5 bases and J gave up 4 bases; unmatched junction bases: 8. Here the CDR3 DNA reads TGCGCCAGCAGCGACACCGGGACAGGGACCACCGGGGAGCTGTTTTTT. Translated: CASSDTGTGTTGELFF.

The sample holds one count of this clone. The genes are TRBV19 and TRBJ2-3; tentative D call: TRBD2 (6 bases). This CDR3 has 13 residues. The V gene lost 2 bases and the J gene lost 4 bases, with 7 bases spanning the gap. CDR1 is LNHDA and CDR2 is SQIVND in the germline V gene (reference sequence). CDR3 loop: CASSITGADTQYF. The CDR3 DNA is TGTGCCAGTAGTATAACGGGGGCAGATACGCAGTATTTT.

The chain employs TRBV18 and TRBJ1-6, with D unresolved. Germline V gene sequence: CDR1 KGHSH, CDR2 LQKENI. The CDR3 has 16 amino acids. The V and J ends lost 0 bases and 0 bases respectively, with 6 bases between them. The CDR3 spells CASSPPQSSYNSPLHF. The CDR3 DNA follows: TGTGCCAGCTCACCACCACAGAGCTCCTATAATTCACCCCTCCACTTT.

This clone was seen a single time. V gene TRBV5-1 combines with J gene TRBJ2-1, with unresolved D. Germline-derived CDR1 and CDR2 are SGHRS and YFSETQ. The CDR3 extends over 13 amino acids. V lost 1 base and J lost 5, with 7 bases in between. CDR3: CASSLKQNNEQFF. The CDR3 DNA follows: TGCGCCAGCAGCTTGAAACAGAACAATGAGCAGTTCTTC.

This chain joins TRBV5-1 and TRBJ2-5, with D maybe TRBD2 (6 bases). Per germline, CDR1 SGHRS and CDR2 YFSETQ. Trimming took 7 bases from V and 2 from J, leaving 15 bases between them. There are 14 residues in the CDR3. The DNA for the CDR3 is TGCGCCAGCCGGCCCCCGGGACTGCAAGAGACCCAGTACTTC. Its translation is CASRPPGLQETQYF.

The genes are TRBV18 and TRBJ2-3; 10 bases fit TRBD1. Germline assignment: CDR1 KGHSH and CDR2 LQKENI. V was pared by 5 bases and J by 0 bases, with 5 bases of the junction left unmatched. The CDR3 has 16 amino acids. This chain's CDR3 is CASSSRQGASTDTQYF. In nucleotides, the CDR3 is TGTGCCAGCTCATCAAGACAGGGGGCGAGCACAGATACGCAGTATTTT.

This chain links TRBV30 with TRBJ1-6; TRBD1 aligns across 9 bases. The CDR3 length is 16 residues. Germline V gene sequence: CDR1 GTSNPN, CDR2 SVGIG (reference sequence). V lost 2 bases, J lost 7 bases, and 9 bases stayed unmatched. This CDR3 is CAWSSGTGLWNSPLHF. The DNA for the CDR3 is TGTGCCTGGAGTTCCGGGACAGGGTTATGGAATTCACCCCTCCACTTT.